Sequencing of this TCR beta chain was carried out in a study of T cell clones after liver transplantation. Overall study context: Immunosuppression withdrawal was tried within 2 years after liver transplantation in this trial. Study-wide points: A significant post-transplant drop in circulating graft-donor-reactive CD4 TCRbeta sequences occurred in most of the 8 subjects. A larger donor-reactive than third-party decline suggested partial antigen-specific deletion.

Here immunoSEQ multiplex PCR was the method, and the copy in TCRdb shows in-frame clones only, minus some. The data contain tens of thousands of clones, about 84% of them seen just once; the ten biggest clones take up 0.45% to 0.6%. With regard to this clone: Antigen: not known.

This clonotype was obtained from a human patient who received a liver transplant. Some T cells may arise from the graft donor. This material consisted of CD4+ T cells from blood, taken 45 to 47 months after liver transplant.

CDR3 sequence: CASSSSVSSDTQYF. CDR3 coding DNA: TGTGCCAGCAGTTCGAGCGTATCATCAGATACGCAGTATTTT. This chain uses TRBV27 with TRBJ2-3; D gene ambiguous. CDR3 length: 14 residues. Trimming cost V 4 bases and J 4 bases, with 12 bases left between them. Germline V CDR1 and CDR2: MNHEY, SMNVEV (reference sequence).